Presented here are 26 T cell receptor beta chains from one specimen sequenced in a study of early stage breast cancer tumors. The data were produced by immunoSEQ multiplex PCR, yet TCRdb's version contains in-frame clones alone and is incomplete. The data show about 29,000 clones, almost 85% seen once. Specimen: blood. The receptors were sampled from a person between 50 and 60 years old with breast cancer.

The V and J genes are TRBV18 and TRBJ2-3; D ambiguous. With 1 base removed from V and 1 base from J, the gap between germline ends came to 12 bases. The CDR3 has 16 amino acids. The germline V gene has CDR1 KGHSH and CDR2 LQKENI. The CDR3 sequence: CASSPQVALGTDTQYF. CDR3 coding DNA: TGTGCCAGCTCACCACAAGTGGCCCTCGGCACAGATACGCAGTATTTT. Supplemented by reference TRBV18 and TRBJ2-3, the full variable domain reads NAGVMQNPRHLVRRRGQEARLRCSPMKGHSHVYWYRQLPEEGLKFMVYLQKENIIDESGMPKERFSAEFPKEGPSILRIQQVVRGDSAAYFCASSPQVALGTDTQYFGPGTRLTVL.

V gene TRBV19 combines with J gene TRBJ1-1; D unresolved. The CDR3 loop spans 13 amino acids. V lost 5 bases and J lost 1, with 8 bases in between. Germline-derived CDR1 and CDR2 are LNHDA and SQIVND (reference sequence). This CDR3 is CASSSLPNTEAFF. CDR3 sequence (DNA): TGTGCCAGTAGTTCCTTACCGAACACTGAAGCTTTCTTT.

This chain links TRBV2 with TRBJ2-1; 13 nucleotides match TRBD2. Germline CDR1 is SNHLY and CDR2 is FYNNEI. This CDR3 spans 15 amino acids. Unmatched junction bases numbered 4, after V lost 6 bases and J lost 5 bases. DNA of the CDR3: TGTGCCAGCAGCGCCACTAGCGGGGGGGACAATGAGCAGTTCTTC. Translation: CASSATSGGDNEQFF.

This clone was seen just once. The chain combines TRBV6-6 with TRBJ1-1, with unresolved D. V was cut by 10 bases and J by 1 base, with 13 bases left in between. This CDR3 is built from 13 residues. The germline V gene encodes CDR1 MNHNY and CDR2 SVGAGI (reference sequence). The CDR3 sequence: CATGLRGNTEAFF. CDR3 bases: TGTGCCACCGGTCTTAGAGGGAACACTGAAGCTTTCTTT.

The rearrangement uses TRBV2 and TRBJ2-7; D gene uncertain. The CDR3 has 12 residues. Trimming took 7 bases from V and 2 from J, leaving 9 bases between them. Germline CDR1 is SNHLY and CDR2 is FYNNEI. Here the CDR3 DNA reads TGTGCCAGCATCATCGAGACCTACGAGCAGTACTTC. It codes for CASIIETYEQYF.

The V gene is TRBV7-2, the J gene TRBJ2-7, with D unclear. The CDR3 loop spans 14 amino acids. Germline values: CDR1 SGHTA, CDR2 FQGNSA. The V end lost 4 bases, the J end lost 4 bases, and 14 bases lay between the germline ends. DNA of the CDR3: TGTGCCAGCAGCTACCTCACCGCTCCTTACGAGCAGTACTTC. The encoded protein is CASSYLTAPYEQYF.

This rearrangement joins TRBV5-1 to TRBJ1-2; 7 nucleotides agree with TRBD1. CDR1 and CDR2 from the germline V gene are SGHRS and YFSETQ. Germline trimming cut 0 bases from V and 7 bases from J; bases unmatched to any gene: 9. The CDR3 contains 15 residues. CDR3 bases: TGCGCCAGCAGCTTGGCAGGGGGAGGTACCCGTGGCTACACCTTC. Its translation is CASSLAGGGTRGYTF.

The chain is built from TRBV29-1 and TRBJ1-1, with TRBD1 identical over 11 bases. CDR1 is SQVTM, CDR2 ANQGSEA, per germline. The CDR3 is 13 residues long. V shed 6 bases, J shed 5 bases, and the junction held 5 bases outside the gene matches. The CDR3 spells CSVLDRGLTEAFF. CDR3 in DNA: TGCAGCGTGCTGGACAGGGGGCTTACTGAAGCTTTCTTT.

The chain links TRBV2 to TRBJ1-5, with 8 bases lining up with TRBD1. This CDR3 has 13 amino acids. J lost 7 bases, V lost 7 bases, and 6 bases had no gene match. Germline-derived CDR1 and CDR2 are SNHLY and FYNNEI. CDR3 bases: TGTGCCAGCAATCAGGACAGGGACCAGCCCCAGCATTTT. Translated, it gives CASNQDRDQPQHF.

The chain has TRBV6-1 and TRBJ2-5; D perhaps matches TRBD1 (6 bases). CDR1 is MNHNS and CDR2 is SASEGT in the germline V gene. This CDR3 is 16 amino acids long. Deletions cut 4 bases from V and 2 bases from J, with 17 bases between. CDR3 residues: CASSAHRVGRQETQYF. The CDR3, as DNA: TGTGCCAGCAGTGCCCACAGGGTGGGGCGGCAAGAGACCCAGTACTTC.

This chain uses TRBV9 with TRBJ2-1; D is tentatively TRBD1 or TRBD2 (6 bases each). The CDR3 loop spans 16 amino acids. V dropped 4 bases and J dropped 4 bases, with 18 bases sitting between them. The germline V gene encodes CDR1 SGDLS and CDR2 YYNGEE. The DNA of the CDR3 is TGTGCCAGCAGCCCCACCGGGGGCGGGGATTACAATGAGCAGTTCTTC. It codes for CASSPTGGGDYNEQFF.

This clone was detected only once. V is TRBV28 and J is TRBJ1-2; 8 bases align to TRBD1. Germline values: CDR1 MDHEN, CDR2 SYDVKM. The CDR3 loop spans 13 amino acids. V was pared by 6 bases and J by 6 bases, with 6 bases of the junction left unmatched. The DNA of the CDR3 is TGTGCCAGCAGCCGGACAGGGCGGGATGGCTACACCTTC. This codes for CASSRTGRDGYTF.

The chain combines TRBV28 with TRBJ2-2; TRBD2 matches at 13 bases. The length of the CDR3 is 20 residues. V gave up 1 base and J gave up 2 bases; unmatched junction bases: 10. Germline-derived CDR1 and CDR2 are MDHEN and SYDVKM. In DNA form, the CDR3 reads TGTGCCAGCAGTTTATTACCGGGACTAGCGGGGCCCCTAAACACCGGGGAGCTGTTTTTT. Translation: CASSLLPGLAGPLNTGELFF.

The gene calls are TRBV27 and TRBJ2-3, with 7 bases identical to TRBD1. CDR3 size: 14 residues. The ends lost 6 bases at V and 10 bases at J; junction bases unmatched: 13. Germline assignment: CDR1 MNHEY and CDR2 SMNVEV (reference sequence). The CDR3 here is CASSPLTGSAAQYF. The CDR3 DNA follows: TGTGCCAGCAGCCCACTGACAGGGAGCGCCGCGCAGTATTTT.

The CDR3 region has the DNA TGTGCCAGTAGTCCGGACAGGAGAGATAGAACTAATGAAAAACTGTTTTTT. Its translation: CASSPDRRDRTNEKLFF. V is TRBV19 and J is TRBJ1-4; 7 bases match TRBD1. The V gene's germline CDR1 is LNHDA and CDR2 SQIVND (reference sequence). This CDR3 has 17 residues. J gave up 1 base and V 5 bases, and 10 bases lay outside the gene matches.

This clone was observed a single time. The chain is built from TRBV19 and TRBJ2-3, with D perhaps TRBD2 (5 bases). Germline assignment: CDR1 LNHDA and CDR2 SQIVND (reference sequence). Trimming removed 3 bases at V and 1 base at J, with 11 bases between. This CDR3 has 15 amino acids. The CDR3 protein is CASSIDGGRTDTQYF. The DNA of the CDR3 is TGTGCCAGTAGTATTGACGGAGGACGCACAGATACGCAGTATTTT.

V and J are TRBV9 and TRBJ1-2; 9 positions agree with TRBD1. V lost 4 bases to trimming and J lost 7 bases; unmatched junction nucleotides: 8. Germline assignment: CDR1 SGDLS and CDR2 YYNGEE. This CDR3 spans 14 amino acids. The CDR3 reads CASSFQTGGFGYTF. CDR3 bases: TGTGCCAGCAGCTTCCAGACAGGGGGGTTTGGCTACACCTTC.

This chain uses TRBV10-3 with TRBJ2-2; D is unresolved. The CDR3 runs 14 residues. Germline values: CDR1 ENHRY, CDR2 SYGVKD. Trimming took off 0 bases at V and 5 bases at J, with 7 bases between the two ends. CDR3 sequence: CAISESQRTGELFF. CDR3 nucleotides: TGTGCCATCAGTGAGTCGCAGAGAACCGGGGAGCTGTTTTTT.

This clone came up once. This sequence joins TRBV30 and TRBJ2-7; no definite D call. Germline V CDR1 and CDR2: GTSNPN, SVGIG (reference sequence). The germline V and J ends were trimmed by 3 bases and 6 bases, with 9 bases remaining between them. The CDR3 loop spans 11 amino acids. This chain's CDR3 is CAWRFRSEQYF. The CDR3 DNA sequence: TGTGCCTGGAGGTTCAGGTCCGAGCAGTACTTC.

The genes are TRBV19 and TRBJ2-1; D is ambiguous. Germline CDR1 LNHDA, CDR2 SQIVND (reference sequence). The ends were cut back, 6 bases at V and 5 bases at J, with 20 bases in the middle. This CDR3 has 16 amino acids. The CDR3 region has the DNA TGTGCCAGTAGCCAACATACAGCGCCCCGAAACAATGAGCAGTTCTTC. Translation: CASSQHTAPRNNEQFF.

The chain couples TRBV21-1 to TRBJ1-1. TRBV21-1 is described as a pseudogene. The CDR3 sequence is 13 residues long. CDR3 nucleotides: TGTGCCAGCAGCAGGGGGAAGAACACTGAAGCTTTCTTT. Encoded protein: CASSRGKNTEAFF.

The genes are TRBV4-3 and TRBJ1-4; TRBD1 matches 11 bases. Germline trimming cut 4 bases from V and 3 bases from J; bases unmatched to any gene: 7. This CDR3 spans 17 amino acids. Germline loops: CDR1 LGHNA, CDR2 YSLEER. CDR3 amino acids: CASSRWTGGAANEKLFF. The CDR3, as DNA: TGCGCCAGCAGCCGGTGGACAGGGGGCGCGGCTAATGAAAAACTGTTTTTT.

The chain joins TRBV5-1 to TRBJ2-3, with D possibly TRBD2 on 6 matching bases. The CDR3 length is 15 residues. Trimming cost V 3 bases and J 3 bases, with 14 bases left between them. Germline V gene data show CDR1 as SGHRS and CDR2 as YFSETQ. The CDR3 spells CASSSGTAGTDTQYF. CDR3 coding DNA: TGCGCCAGCAGCTCCGGGACGGCGGGGACAGATACGCAGTATTTT.

This sequence joins TRBV19 and TRBJ2-2; D gene uncertain. CDR1 and CDR2 from the germline V gene are LNHDA and SQIVND (reference sequence). The V end lost 5 bases, the J end lost 8 bases, and 18 bases lay between the germline ends. The CDR3 length is 15 residues. The CDR3 coding sequence is TGTGCCAGTAGTGGCCGTTTATCGGGTGGAGGGGAGCTGTTTTTT. It translates to CASSGRLSGGGELFF.

This clone was picked up one time. The rearrangement links TRBV15 to TRBJ1-1; 8 nucleotides align to TRBD1. Per germline, CDR1 LNHNV and CDR2 YYDKDF (reference sequence). V was clipped by 1 base and J by 2 bases; unmatched bases: 6. The CDR3 contains 16 residues. The CDR3 DNA is TGTGCCACCAGCAGAGCCTCCGGGACAGGCAACACTGAAGCTTTCTTT. It is translated as CATSRASGTGNTEAFF.

The V call is TRBV18, the J call TRBJ2-1, with 13 bases lining up with TRBD2. Germline trimming cut 8 bases from V and 5 bases from J; bases unmatched to any gene: 3. The CDR3 contains 14 residues. CDR1 KGHSH and CDR2 LQKENI come from the germline V gene. CDR3 sequence (DNA): TGTGCCAGCCTCGGACTAGCGGGGGACAATGAGCAGTTCTTC. It codes for CASLGLAGDNEQFF.